These 26 T cell receptor beta chains were all obtained from the same sample, sequenced in a study of a mutant IDH1 vaccine in newly diagnosed glioma. Sequencing used immunoSEQ multiplex PCR; TCRdb keeps in-frame clones, though not all of them. This table holds just under 95,000 clones, just under 80% found once. The time point is: baseline, week 1 (first vaccination visit). This sample's treatment: pre-vaccination baseline after standard-of-care therapy. This specimen was PBMCs, taken from a glioma patient treated with radiotherapy, temozolomide or both. The receptors were gathered from a man aged 40-49 years with glioma.

The genes are TRBV5-1 and TRBJ1-4; D is perhaps TRBD1 (5 bases). Trimming shortened V by 0 bases and J by 6 bases, and 18 bases separated the two germline ends. CDR3 length: 17 amino acids. Germline V CDR1 and CDR2: SGHRS, YFSETQ. The CDR3 sequence: CASSLDRIMGPYEKLFF. The CDR3 DNA follows: TGCGCCAGCAGCTTGGACAGGATTATGGGTCCTTATGAAAAACTGTTTTTT.

This clone was counted many times. The chain is built from TRBV4-1 and TRBJ2-3, with 12 positions matching TRBD2. CDR1 is MGHRA, CDR2 YSYEKL, per germline. With 4 bases clipped from V and 8 bases from J, the junction kept 7 bases outside the gene matches. This CDR3 spans 15 amino acids. The CDR3 DNA sequence: TGCGCCAGCAGCCCGACTAGCGGGAGCCCGAGTACGCAGTATTTT. Its protein is CASSPTSGSPSTQYF.

The chain combines TRBV15 with TRBJ1-5; D not resolved. V was cut by 2 bases and J by 2 bases, with 19 bases left in between. Per germline, CDR1 LNHNV and CDR2 YYDKDF (reference sequence). The CDR3 covers 18 residues. CDR3 coding DNA: TGTGCCACCAGCAGATACCTTAAAAAGGATGTGGGCAATCAGCCCCAGCATTTT. Protein product: CATSRYLKKDVGNQPQHF.

The chain links TRBV7-2 to TRBJ2-1; TRBD1 aligns across 9 bases. The V and J ends lost 5 bases and 3 bases, in that order; junction bases with no gene match: 14. The CDR3 totals 18 residues. CDR1 and CDR2 from the germline V gene are SGHTA and FQGNSA. CDR3 sequence reads: CASSPDGGTGIYYNEQFF. The CDR3 DNA reads as TGTGCCAGCAGCCCGGACGGGGGGACAGGGATATACTACAATGAGCAGTTCTTC. The full variable domain, its missing parts supplied by reference TRBV7-2 and TRBJ2-1, is GAGVSQSPSNKVTEKGKDVELRCDPISGHTALYWYRQSLGQGLEFLIYFQGNSAPDKSGLPSDRFSAERTGGSVSTLTIQRTQQEDSAVYLCASSPDGGTGIYYNEQFFGPGTRLTVL.

The chain uses TRBV6-6 and TRBJ2-1; 8 positions agree with TRBD2. The CDR3 contains 15 residues. The V and J ends lost 6 bases and 0 bases, in that order; junction bases with no gene match: 4. CDR1 is MNHNY and CDR2 is SVGAGI in the germline V gene (reference sequence). For the CDR3, the DNA is TGTGCCAGCAGCCGCGGGACTAGCTCCTACAATGAGCAGTTCTTC. The encoded protein is CASSRGTSSYNEQFF.

The chain recombines TRBV30 with TRBJ1-5; 8 nucleotides agree with TRBD1. Germline CDR1 GTSNPN, CDR2 SVGIG (reference sequence). The CDR3 covers 14 residues. J gave up 7 bases and V 2 bases, and 7 bases lay outside the gene matches. The CDR3 nucleotides are TGTGCCTGGAGTACCGGGACAGGTTACCAGCCCCAGCATTTT. It codes for CAWSTGTGYQPQHF. Variable domain in full (rest from reference TRBV30 and TRBJ1-5): SQTIHQWPATLVQPVGSPLSLECTVEGTSNPNLYWYRQAAGRGLQLLFYSVGIGQISSEVPQNLSASRPQDRQFILSSKKLLLSDSGFYLCAWSTGTGYQPQHFGDGTRLSIL.

The J gene is TRBJ2-1, the V gene TRBV6-5; 9 positions agree with TRBD1. CDR1 is MNHEY and CDR2 is SVGAGI in the germline V gene. This CDR3 is 14 amino acids long. J was trimmed by 5 bases and V by 5 bases; bases with no gene match: 4. This CDR3 is CASSPTGGHNEQFF. The CDR3 coding sequence is TGTGCCAGCAGTCCGACAGGGGGACACAATGAGCAGTTCTTC.

This sequence joins TRBV5-4 and TRBJ2-3; no clear D gene. Germline-derived CDR1 and CDR2 are SGHNT and YYREEE (reference sequence). V lost 2 bases and J 3 bases, leaving 13 bases between the germline ends. The CDR3 length is 15 residues. CDR3 DNA: TGTGCCAGCAGCTTAGGACCCCGATCAACAGATACGCAGTATTTT. Protein: CASSLGPRSTDTQYF.

The V and J genes are TRBV18 and TRBJ1-5; TRBD1 aligns across 10 bases. CDR1 and CDR2 from the germline V gene are KGHSH and LQKENI. V shed 4 bases and J 6 bases; nucleotides not matched to a gene: 9. The CDR3 sequence is 16 residues long. Here the CDR3 reads CASSQRQGAGIQPQHF. The CDR3, as DNA: TGTGCCAGCTCACAAAGACAGGGGGCGGGTATTCAGCCCCAGCATTTT.

The chain is built from TRBV29-1 and TRBJ1-1; D unclear. With 6 bases removed from V and 3 bases from J, the gap between germline ends came to 5 bases. The CDR3 covers 10 residues. In germline, CDR1 is SQVTM, CDR2 ANQGSEA. This CDR3 reads CSVQYTEAFF. The CDR3 DNA reads TGCAGCGTCCAGTACACTGAAGCTTTCTTT.

The chain has TRBV7-6 and TRBJ1-1; D is undetermined. CDR3 length equals 15 residues. The V end was cut by 4 bases, the J end by 5 bases, with 17 bases between. Germline V gene data show CDR1 as SGHVS and CDR2 as FNYEAQ. In nucleotides, the CDR3 is TGTGCCAGCAGCTCTAGGACCACCCAAGGGACTGAAGCTTTCTTT. Amino acids: CASSSRTTQGTEAFF.

This clone was picked up one time. This chain links TRBV7-2 with TRBJ2-7, with D possibly called TRBD1 or TRBD2 (5 bases each). The CDR3 loop spans 16 amino acids. Germline V CDR1 and CDR2: SGHTA, FQGNSA. V gave up 5 bases and J gave up 2 bases, with 19 bases separating them. DNA of the CDR3: TGTGCCAGCAGCCCCGGGACGTATAGTCACACCTACGAGCAGTACTTC. Translated, it gives CASSPGTYSHTYEQYF.

The gene calls are TRBV28 and TRBJ1-2, with TRBD1 matching over 11 bases. Germline trimming cut 3 bases from V and 7 bases from J; bases unmatched to any gene: 7. The CDR3 contains 15 residues. The germline gives CDR1 MDHEN, CDR2 SYDVKM. The CDR3 DNA follows: TGTGCCAGCAGTTTTGGAGGGACAGGGGGGGCTGGCTACACCTTC. As protein: CASSFGGTGGAGYTF.

The genes are TRBV6-6 and TRBJ1-4, with TRBD1 identical over 9 bases. Germline CDR1 reads MNHNY; CDR2 reads SVGAGI (reference sequence). V lost 5 bases to trimming and J lost 11 bases; unmatched junction nucleotides: 3. The CDR3 consists of 12 residues. As DNA, the CDR3 is TGTGCCAGCAGTCCTGACAGGGGGAAACTGTTTTTT. Translating it yields CASSPDRGKLFF.

The chain recombines TRBV5-6 with TRBJ1-5, with unresolved D. The CDR3 runs 15 residues. Germline lookup yields CDR1 SGHDT and CDR2 YYEEEE. The V gene lost 2 bases and the J gene lost 5 bases, with 14 bases spanning the gap. The CDR3 sequence: CASSLASEWDQPQHF. The DNA of the CDR3 is TGTGCCAGCAGCTTAGCGTCTGAGTGGGATCAGCCCCAGCATTTT.

This clone appeared a few times. The chain links TRBV27 to TRBJ2-7; TRBD2 is a possible D gene (5 bases). Per germline, CDR1 MNHEY and CDR2 SMNVEV (reference sequence). Trimming left V 1 base short and J 5 bases short, with 12 bases between. This CDR3 has 14 amino acids. DNA of the CDR3: TGTGCCAGCAGTTTATGGATGGACTTCGACGAGCAGTACTTC. It specifies CASSLWMDFDEQYF.

This clone was counted between two and nine times. The CDR3 ends on some other residue instead of the conserved phenylalanine or tryptophan, so this is likely a read error. The DNA is left out, because the CDR3 cannot be placed on it with certainty; the CDR3 is given as TCRdb lists it. The V call is TRBV12-5, the J call TRBJ2-7. CDR1 is LGHNT, CDR2 FRNRAP, per germline. With termini counted, the CDR3 has 8 amino acids. The CDR3 is CASGLVPL.

A few counts support this clone. V gene TRBV19 combines with J gene TRBJ2-2, with D perhaps matching TRBD1 (7 bases). The CDR3 runs 14 residues. The V end was cut by 7 bases, the J end by 5 bases, with 14 bases between. Germline V gene lookup returns CDR1 LNHDA and CDR2 SQIVND (reference sequence). CDR3: CASIEGAGTGELFF. In DNA, the CDR3 is TGTGCCAGTATTGAGGGGGCGGGAACCGGGGAGCTGTTTTTT.

This clone was found a few times. This rearrangement joins TRBV29-1 to TRBJ1-4; D possibly corresponds to TRBD1 (6 bases). V gave up 3 bases and J gave up 6 bases, with 14 bases separating them. The CDR3 runs 14 residues. CDR1 and CDR2 from the germline V gene are SQVTM and ANQGSEA. The CDR3 region is CSVEVRGRDEKLFF. CDR3 DNA sequence: TGCAGCGTTGAGGTCAGGGGCAGGGATGAAAAACTGTTTTTT.

The V gene is TRBV25-1, the J gene TRBJ1-5, with 7 bases aligning to TRBD1. CDR1 and CDR2 from the germline V gene are MGHDK and SYGVNS. The junction had 6 bases not matched to a gene; V was cut back by 2 bases and J by 2 bases. The CDR3 covers 16 residues. CDR3 sequence reads: CASSEVGTAGNQPQHF. Written as DNA, the CDR3 is TGTGCCAGCAGTGAAGTGGGGACAGCTGGCAATCAGCCCCAGCATTTT. Looking up the rest from reference TRBV25-1 and TRBJ1-5 gives the full variable domain: EADIYQTPRYLVIGTGKKITLECSQTMGHDKMYWYQQDPGMELHLIHYSYGVNSTEKGDLSSESTVSRIRTEHFPLTLESARPSHTSQYLCASSEVGTAGNQPQHFGDGTRLSIL.

This clone came up once. This chain connects TRBV5-4 to TRBJ2-3, with D unresolved. CDR1 SGHNT and CDR2 YYREEE come from the germline V gene (reference sequence). The V end lost 0 bases, the J end lost 0 bases, and 5 bases lay between the germline ends. The CDR3 consists of 14 residues. In DNA, the CDR3 is TGTGCCAGCAGCTTGGCCAGAAGCACAGATACGCAGTATTTT. As protein: CASSLARSTDTQYF.

The chain combines TRBV27 with TRBJ2-1; 8 bases align to TRBD2. Trimming cost V 7 bases and J 0 bases; bases outside gene matches: 5. CDR1 and CDR2 (germline): MNHEY, SMNVEV (reference sequence). The CDR3 is made up of 15 amino acids. The CDR3 spells CASNTGGGSYNEQFF. The CDR3 DNA reads TGTGCCAGCAATACCGGGGGGGGCTCCTACAATGAGCAGTTCTTC.

The gene calls are TRBV19 and TRBJ1-3; D is undetermined. Germline CDR1 LNHDA, CDR2 SQIVND (reference sequence). The length of the CDR3 is 14 residues. V shed 3 bases and J shed 2 bases, with 8 bases lying between them. The CDR3: CASSMGNPGNTIYF. CDR3 DNA sequence: TGTGCCAGTAGTATGGGGAATCCTGGAAACACCATATATTTT.

CDR3 DNA: TGCGCCAGCAGCCAAACCCCCGGGACAGGGGGGCATGGCTACACCTTC. Amino acids: CASSQTPGTGGHGYTF. J is TRBJ1-2 and V is TRBV5-1; 11 positions match TRBD1. The CDR3 extends over 16 amino acids. Germline V gene sequence: CDR1 SGHRS, CDR2 YFSETQ. Losses at the gene ends were 4 bases for V and 6 bases for J; bases not matched to a gene: 11.

The chain combines TRBV27 with TRBJ1-4; D gene unclear. The CDR3 contains 15 residues. The germline V and J ends were trimmed by 4 bases and 8 bases, with 17 bases remaining between them. Germline values: CDR1 MNHEY, CDR2 SMNVEV (reference sequence). The CDR3: CASSSRPRATEKLFF. The CDR3 DNA is TGTGCCAGCAGTTCCCGGCCTCGAGCCACGGAAAAACTGTTTTTT.

V is TRBV30 and J is TRBJ1-5; D gene unclear. Per germline, CDR1 GTSNPN and CDR2 SVGIG (reference sequence). The CDR3 sequence is 12 residues long. Trimming pared 2 bases from V and 3 bases from J, leaving 5 bases between. The CDR3 loop is CAWSLVNQPQHF. CDR3 DNA: TGTGCCTGGAGTTTAGTCAATCAGCCCCAGCATTTT.